This T cell receptor beta chain stems from a study of CD8 T cells in ankylosing spondylitis. The germline gives CDR1 SGHRS, CDR2 YFSETQ. The CDR3 spans 14 residues. V lost 0 bases and J 4 bases, leaving 10 bases between the germline ends. General study points: As reported, disease-linked clones showed significant enrichment in matched ankylosing spondylitis synovial fluid.

Many counts were recorded for this clonotype. Antigen: not known. TCRdb re-called the 5' RACE reads with MiXCR, one entry per CDR3 protein. The table lists roughly 100,000 distinct CDR3 sequences, around 24% of them singletons. The sequence came from a male donor with ankylosing spondylitis. Material for sequencing was synovial fluid, either unsorted or a sorted T cell fraction (not recorded which). The gene calls are TRBV5-1 and TRBJ1-1; no reliable D call. CDR3 in amino acids: CASSLDVFGTEAFF. Written as DNA, the CDR3 is TGCGCCAGCAGCTTGGATGTATTCGGCACTGAAGCTTTCTTT.